The TCR beta chain described here comes from a study of prognosis after radiotherapy for stage I lung cancer (dated by TCRdb to the early 2020s). Broadly, across the study: Over 15 stage I NSCLC patients were enrolled in Nanjing, China, between early 2018 and January 2019. On tumor histology, fewer than 15 patients had adenocarcinoma and six to eight had squamous cell carcinoma. This study profiled peripheral blood TCR beta repertoires from stage I NSCLC patients before and after stereotactic body radiotherapy and linked the repertoires to distant failure. Over 11 patients presented with newly diagnosed primary stage I lung tumors, and roughly 5 carried oligometastatic NSCLC following surgical resection of the primary tumor. The study sequenced 40 or so blood samples from roughly 19 patients, one before and one after SBRT per patient. No patient received concurrent therapy alongside SBRT. The cohort was made up of about a dozen men and about 6 women, with a median age of 74.5 years and an age range of about 53 to 95 years. Distant metastases were developed by four of the 19 patients after SBRT, at a median of roughly 7 months, whereas no significant progression was observed in the other 15 patients. Every patient was deemed medically inoperable, roughly twelve because of comorbidities and seven or eight because they refused surgery. SBRT was given in 3 to 5 fractions with a biologically effective dose of at least 100 Gy, using image-guided IMRT or VMAT.

Two rounds of multiplex PCR on genomic DNA were used to amplify the TCR beta CDR3 region. In the first round of PCR, primers specific to each TRBV and TRBJ gene were used, and the primer sequences are filed in Chinese patent CN105087789A. The second PCR round used universal primers. The Roche High Pure PCR Template Preparation Kit was used to extract genomic DNA from the frozen PBMCs. Libraries were sequenced paired-end with 151 bp reads on an Illumina HiSeq 3000. As for how the authors treated the data: CutAdapt was used to remove raw reads lacking the multiplex PCR primer sequences. High-quality paired reads were merged into contigs with PEAR. By aligning each contig to reference sequences, MiXCR assigned the TRB V, D and J gene segments to that contig. To remove sequencing errors, CDR3 sequences were clustered according to base quality and sequence similarity. Diversity was calculated as Shannon entropy divided by the natural log of the number of productive TCR sequences. To get clonality, Shannon entropy was divided by the natural log of the number of unique clonotypes, and that result was subtracted from one. Progression-free survival cut-offs for repertoire metrics were chosen using the Youden index of ROC curves, with analyses run in R 3.5.3. Using fastp at Q25 and MiXCR, TCRdb reprocessed the public reads and kept productive beta chains. Rows are combined by CDR3 protein, so each entry shows the most common genes and DNA. V and J calls and clone size were set by TCRdb, not the authors. The sample table lists 24,000 or so distinct CDR3 sequences, approximately 40% of them with a count of one. 20% to 25% of the sample comes from the top ten.

A history of other malignancies or of prior chemotherapy or radiotherapy was absent in all patients, and node-negative disease was shown on CT and PET/CT in all patients. At each of the two time points, around 6 milliliters of peripheral venous blood were collected into EDTA tubes. PBMCs were isolated by Ficoll-Paque Plus density-gradient centrifugation. Right after collection, samples were kept at -80 degrees C until analysis. Beyond this particular receptor, the publication reports: No determination of tumor specificity was made for expanded TCR clones. Limitations of the study included a small cohort and short follow-up, and the study findings need independent validation. No adjustment for multiple comparisons was applied to any of the reported P values. Post-SBRT Shannon entropy and its change from baseline were lower in patients who developed distant metastases; baseline Shannon entropy was not associated with metastases. Unique TCR clone counts fell after SBRT (median 10,088 before versus fewer than 7,500 after; Wilcoxon paired P=0.011). TRBV and TRBJ usage frequencies reportedly differed by metastasis status, in two V genes at baseline and in ten or so V and two J genes after SBRT.

Many counts were recorded for this clonotype. No antigen is known for it. Per-base quality was not reported, and no clone a single base away is much larger than it. The V and J ends are trimmed by 5 bases and 11 bases, leaving 22 bases between them. There are 15 amino acids in the CDR3, from cysteine to phenylalanine inclusive. Of all the DNA, just the CDR3 is kept, 45 bases in frame from base 1. Based on the germline V gene, the CDR1 and CDR2 sequences are SNHLY and FYNNEI. The source material was PBMCs, sampled before or after stereotactic body radiation therapy (not recorded which). The sequence came from a donor over 45 with non-small cell lung cancer. This sequence uses TRBV2 and TRBJ1-5, with the D gene not confidently named. CDR3 protein: CASSKSKDSSVSQHF. Read as DNA, the sequence is TGTGCCAGCAGTAAAAGCAAGGACTCCTCCGTGTCCCAGCATTTT.